The 23 T cell receptor beta chains below come from one sample, sequenced in a study of blood T cell repertoires in COVID-19 (dated by TCRdb to the early 2020s). Library method: the immunoSEQ multiplex PCR assay. In its TCRdb copy, this immuneACCESS table keeps in-frame sequences only and misses some clones. Where compared with another copy, unresolved V genes explain less than half of these, and the others have no known cause. This sample holds around 100,000 clones; more than 80% were observed only once. Approximately 30% of the sample is taken by the ten largest. Sequencing input: peripheral blood. The receptors derive from a woman of 80 years or more with acute or convalescent COVID-19.

This chain connects TRBV9 to TRBJ2-2; perhaps TRBD1 as D (5 bases). V shed 1 base and J shed 2 bases, with 9 bases lying between them. Germline V gene sequence: CDR1 SGDLS, CDR2 YYNGEE. The CDR3 runs to 15 residues. The CDR3 here is CASSVQGSNTGELFF. CDR3 sequence (DNA): TGTGCCAGCAGCGTACAGGGATCAAACACCGGGGAGCTGTTTTTT.

The chain is built from TRBV21-1 and TRBJ2-5; the table assigns TRBD1, which was not confirmed against the DNA. TRBV21-1 is a recognized pseudogene. The CDR3 totals 15 residues. CDR3 sequence: CASRPTDRGGETQYF. CDR3 sequence (DNA): TGTGCCAGCAGACCCACGGACAGGGGGGGAGAGACCCAGTACTTC.

The chain uses TRBV5-6 and TRBJ1-4; D gene uncertain. This CDR3 comprises 15 residues. The germline V gene has CDR1 SGHDT and CDR2 YYEEEE. Between the trimmed V and J ends, which lost 4 bases and 7 bases, there was a span of 17 bases. CDR3 DNA: TGTGCCAGCAGCGTCGTGGGCCCCGGCCGTGAAAAACTGTTTTTT. It is translated as CASSVVGPGREKLFF.

The gene calls are TRBV6-5 and TRBJ2-7, with 8 bases identical to TRBD1. The length of the CDR3 is 12 residues. Trimming took 8 bases from V and 4 from J; bases not matched to a gene: 4. From germline, CDR1 is MNHEY and CDR2 SVGAGI. Here the CDR3 reads CASPGGRYEQYF. The CDR3 bases are TGTGCCAGCCCAGGGGGCCGGTACGAGCAGTACTTC.

The chain uses TRBV5-1 and TRBJ2-1; D is perhaps TRBD2 (7 bases). The CDR3 has 16 amino acids. CDR1 and CDR2 from the germline V gene are SGHRS and YFSETQ. The V end lost 0 bases, the J end lost 7 bases, and 17 bases lay between the germline ends. DNA for the CDR3: TGCGCCAGCAGCTTGGTGTCGGGGGGCTTCAGGAATGAGCAGTTCTTC. Encoded protein: CASSLVSGGFRNEQFF.

V is TRBV10-3 and J is TRBJ2-7; 11 bases agree with TRBD1. Unmatched junction bases numbered 1, after V lost 4 bases and J lost 5 bases. Germline assignment: CDR1 ENHRY and CDR2 SYGVKD. CDR3 size: 13 residues. CDR3: CAISGTGGNEQYF. The CDR3 nucleotides are TGTGCCATCAGTGGGACAGGGGGCAACGAGCAGTACTTC.

This clone was seen just once. The gene calls are TRBV28 and TRBJ2-7; TRBD2 might be the D (5 bases). This CDR3 region has 15 residues. Between the trimmed V and J ends, which lost 3 bases and 0 bases, there was a span of 12 bases. The germline CDR1 and CDR2 sequences are MDHEN and SYDVKM. CDR3 bases: TGTGCCAGCAGTTTTCGAGGGTTCAGCTCCTACGAGCAGTACTTC. Its protein is CASSFRGFSSYEQYF.

This clone was seen ten or more times. The genes are TRBV5-1 and TRBJ1-2; 7 bases are shared with TRBD1. The CDR3 spans 15 residues. Trimming at V came to 3 bases and at J to 4 bases, leaving 9 bases not matched to a gene. Germline V gene lookup returns CDR1 SGHRS and CDR2 YFSETQ. In DNA, the CDR3 is TGCGCCAGCAGCTCAAACGGACAGGTTGGCTATGGCTACACCTTC. Its protein product is CASSSNGQVGYGYTF.

The CDR3 protein is CASSLGMRGMSQETQYF. CDR3 nucleotide sequence: TGTGCCAGCAGCTTAGGGATGCGAGGTATGAGCCAAGAGACCCAGTACTTC. The chain carries TRBV7-8 and TRBJ2-5; D not certain. The V end lost 1 base, the J end lost 1 base, and 16 bases lay between the germline ends. Germline V lookup: CDR1 SGHVS, CDR2 FQNEAQ. CDR3 length: 17 amino acids.

The chain links TRBV5-6 to TRBJ2-7; D is perhaps TRBD1 (6 bases). The CDR3 has 14 residues. V was pared by 0 bases and J by 3 bases, with 10 bases between. Germline assignment: CDR1 SGHDT and CDR2 YYEEEE. CDR3 sequence reads: CASSLGGPLYEQYF. The CDR3, as DNA: TGTGCCAGCAGCTTGGGGGGGCCCCTCTACGAGCAGTACTTC.

V gene TRBV9 combines with J gene TRBJ1-4; the D gene is possibly TRBD1 (5 bases). Per germline, CDR1 SGDLS and CDR2 YYNGEE. V lost 4 bases and J 0 bases, leaving 10 bases between the germline ends. CDR3 length equals 15 residues. The CDR3 protein is CASSTRGATNEKLFF. Here the CDR3 DNA reads TGTGCCAGCAGCACCCGGGGGGCAACTAATGAAAAACTGTTTTTT.

The rearrangement uses TRBV6-5 and TRBJ1-1, with 7 bases that match TRBD1. Germline V gene lookup returns CDR1 MNHEY and CDR2 SVGAGI. The trim removed 6 bases at V and 12 bases at J, leaving 13 bases unmatched. The CDR3 length is 13 residues. This CDR3 is CASSDRVDGETFF. The CDR3 DNA sequence: TGTGCCAGCAGCGACAGGGTCGACGGAGAGACTTTCTTT.

The chain couples TRBV12-5 to TRBJ1-4; D uncertain. There are 15 residues in the CDR3. Germline CDR1 and CDR2: LGHNT and FRNRAP. V was pared by 4 bases and J by 7 bases, with 16 bases between. The chain's CDR3 is CASGSEQTDGEKLFF. The CDR3 DNA reads as TGTGCTAGTGGTTCAGAACAAACCGATGGTGAAAAACTGTTTTTT. Full variable domain (remainder filled in from reference TRBV12-5 and TRBJ1-4): DARVTQTPRHKVTEMGQEVTMRCQPILGHNTVFWYRQTMMQGLELLAYFRNRAPLDDSGMPKDRFSAEMPDATLATLKIQPSEPRDSAVYFCASGSEQTDGEKLFFGSGTQLSVL.

This sequence joins TRBV6-1 and TRBJ2-5; 8 bases align to TRBD1. With 0 bases clipped from V and 5 bases from J, the junction kept 8 bases outside the gene matches. The CDR3 has 16 residues. Germline assignment: CDR1 MNHNS and CDR2 SASEGT. CDR3 in amino acids: CASSEALLQGVETQYF. In DNA form, the CDR3 reads TGTGCCAGCAGTGAAGCGCTCCTACAGGGGGTTGAGACCCAGTACTTC.

The V gene is TRBV7-2, the J gene TRBJ2-3; 8 nucleotides match TRBD2. The CDR3 has 16 amino acids. Germline CDR1 is SGHTA and CDR2 is FQGNSA. V was pared by 4 bases and J by 0 bases, with 6 bases of the junction left unmatched. The CDR3 DNA reads as TGTGCCAGCAGCTCCTACGGGGGGGCGAGCACAGATACGCAGTATTTT. Translating gives CASSSYGGASTDTQYF.

J is TRBJ2-4 and V is TRBV2; TRBD1 matches 7 bases. Trimming removed 5 bases from V and 8 bases from J; junction bases left unmatched: 6. CDR3 length: 13 residues. CDR1 and CDR2 from the germline V gene are SNHLY and FYNNEI. The CDR3 bases are TGTGCCAGCAGTAACAGGGGAATCGACATTCAGTACTTC. The encoded protein is CASSNRGIDIQYF.

The chain is built from TRBV30 and TRBJ1-5, with no clear D. V was cut by 3 bases and J by 3 bases, with 9 bases left in between. Per the germline V gene, CDR1 is GTSNPN and CDR2 is SVGIG (reference sequence). This CDR3 is 13 amino acids long. The CDR3 DNA is TGTGCCTGGAGCCCGGGTGACAATCAGCCCCAGCATTTT. Its translation is CAWSPGDNQPQHF.

This chain uses TRBV6-2 or TRBV6-3 with TRBJ2-7; D is undetermined. With 1 base removed from V and 2 bases from J, the gap between germline ends came to 12 bases. The CDR3 has 15 amino acids. Germline CDR1 reads MNHEY; CDR2 reads SVGEGT. The CDR3 region has the DNA TGTGCCAGCAGTTACTTTGGTACAGCAGCCTACGAGCAGTACTTC. This codes for CASSYFGTAAYEQYF.

In its sample, this clone was seen once. The chain recombines TRBV10-2 with TRBJ2-5, with TRBD1 identical over 7 bases. This CDR3 is built from 15 residues. Losses at the gene ends were 6 bases for V and 3 bases for J; bases not matched to a gene: 10. Germline assignment: CDR1 WSHSY and CDR2 SAAADI. The CDR3 DNA is TGCGCCAGCAGCCTAACGACAGGGCTGGAAGAGACCCAGTACTTC. Its translation: CASSLTTGLEETQYF.

The V gene is TRBV6-2 or TRBV6-3, the J gene TRBJ2-7; D possibly corresponds to TRBD1 (5 bases). CDR1 is MNHEY, CDR2 SVGEGT, per germline. Trimming stripped 4 bases from V and 2 bases from J, with 12 bases between. The CDR3 contains 14 residues. CDR3 nucleotide sequence: TGTGCCAGCAGTTTTCTCGGACATACCTACGAGCAGTACTTC. Residues: CASSFLGHTYEQYF.

V and J are TRBV7-8 and TRBJ2-7; D perhaps matches TRBD1 (6 bases). This CDR3 comprises 12 residues. Looked up from germline, CDR1 is SGHVS and CDR2 is FQNEAQ. V was pared by 5 bases and J by 4 bases, with 9 bases between. The DNA for the CDR3 is TGTGCCAGCAGCATACAGGGATACGAGCAGTACTTC. Translating it yields CASSIQGYEQYF.

The rearrangement joins TRBV10-2 to TRBJ1-2; unclear D gene. The germline V gene has CDR1 WSHSY and CDR2 SAAADI. This CDR3 comprises 12 residues. V was clipped by 3 bases and J by 4 bases, with 6 bases between them. The CDR3 nucleotides are TGCGCCAGCAGTGATTCCGGCTATGGCTACACCTTC. It yields the protein CASSDSGYGYTF.

The chain couples TRBV4-1 to TRBJ2-7; 8 nucleotides line up with TRBD1. There are 16 residues in the CDR3. V trimming: 0 bases; J trimming: 3 bases; junction bases outside the gene matches: 7. Germline V gene data show CDR1 as MGHRA and CDR2 as YSYEKL. CDR3 region: CASSQEPPGQVYEQYF. The CDR3 DNA is TGCGCCAGCAGCCAAGAACCCCCGGGACAGGTCTACGAGCAGTACTTC.